This entry lists 32 T cell receptor beta chains sequenced from one sample in a study of molecular identifiers for immune sequencing clone quantification. TCRdb re-derived calls from the PCR reads in MiXCR, one entry per CDR3 protein. The table includes about half a million distinct CDR3 sequences, about 26% detected once. The specimen sequenced was naive CD8+ T cells from blood, with Jurkat cell RNA spiked in. Stated subset: FACS-sorted CD8+CD4-CCR7+CD45RA+ naive T cells. The receptors come from a human donor in good health. Some libraries in this study had Jurkat cell RNA spiked in.

This clonotype showed up many times. The chain combines TRBV11-2 with TRBJ2-3; D might be TRBD1 (5 bases). Germline lookup yields CDR1 SGHAT and CDR2 FQNNGV. The CDR3 runs to 13 residues. Trimming pared 6 bases from V and 5 bases from J, leaving 12 bases between. CDR3 residues: CASRPTVQDTQYF. As DNA, the CDR3 is TGTGCCAGCAGACCGACAGTCCAAGATACGCAGTATTTT.

This clonotype was counted at least ten times. J is TRBJ1-5 and V is TRBV6-6; 7 nucleotides agree with TRBD1. There are 15 residues in the CDR3. J lost 2 bases, V lost 5 bases, and 6 bases had no gene match. Germline CDR1 and CDR2: MNHNY and SVGAGI (reference sequence). CDR3 sequence: CASSQTGFGNQPQHF. Written as DNA, the CDR3 is TGTGCCAGCAGTCAGACAGGGTTTGGCAATCAGCCCCAGCATTTT.

This clonotype was observed a handful of times. The gene calls are TRBV19 and TRBJ2-2; 9 nucleotides agree with TRBD1. Germline V gene sequence: CDR1 LNHDA, CDR2 SQIVND (reference sequence). The CDR3 contains 14 residues. Losses at the gene ends were 5 bases for V and 6 bases for J; bases not matched to a gene: 4. The chain's CDR3 is CASSDRGEPGELFF. In DNA, the CDR3 is TGTGCCAGTAGTGACAGGGGGGAGCCCGGGGAGCTGTTTTTT.

Note on this clonotype: A much larger clone is a single base away; this may be a read error. Here the CDR3 omits its conserved ending phenylalanine or tryptophan, so a read error is the likely source. The chain couples TRBV28 to TRBJ2-2; no reliable D call. The germline V gene has CDR1 MDHEN and CDR2 SYDVKM. V lost 4 bases and J lost 1, with 4 bases in between. This CDR3 is built from 13 residues. The CDR3 nucleotides are TGTGCCAGCAGTTATGAGAACACCGGGGAGCTGTTTTCT. It is translated as CASSYENTGELFS.

This clonotype occurred a few times. The chain recombines TRBV4-1 with TRBJ1-2; D may be TRBD1 (5 bases). Germline V gene sequence: CDR1 MGHRA, CDR2 YSYEKL. Trimming removed 1 base from V and 1 base from J, with 10 bases in between. The CDR3 length is 15 residues. CDR3 sequence reads: CASSQGWGSNYGYTF. The CDR3 DNA reads as TGCGCCAGCAGCCAAGGATGGGGCAGTAACTATGGCTACACCTTC.

The genes are TRBV20-1 and TRBJ2-7; maybe TRBD2 (6 bases). Germline V gene sequence: CDR1 DFQATT, CDR2 SNEGSKA (reference sequence). V was clipped by 6 bases and J by 11 bases, with 20 bases between them. The CDR3 is 12 residues long. DNA of the CDR3: TGCAGTGCCTATTATGTCCGGGACTCGGAGTACTTC. The encoded protein is CSAYYVRDSEYF.

The chain joins TRBV6-5 to TRBJ2-7, with 16 bases that match TRBD2. The CDR3 has 17 amino acids. In germline, CDR1 is MNHEY, CDR2 SVGAGI. Trimming took 2 bases from V and 3 from J; bases not matched to a gene: 4. CDR3 region: CASSYGTSGGAFYEQYF. CDR3 nucleotide sequence: TGTGCCAGCAGTTACGGGACTAGCGGGGGGGCCTTCTACGAGCAGTACTTC.

The chain uses TRBV30 and TRBJ2-2; D might be TRBD1 (6 bases). Per germline, CDR1 GTSNPN and CDR2 SVGIG (reference sequence). The CDR3 runs 14 residues. Trimming pared 0 bases from V and 9 bases from J, leaving 14 bases between. CDR3 in DNA: TGTGCCTGGAGTGTGGGGGACACCCCCCGGGAGCTGTTTTTT. Encoded protein: CAWSVGDTPRELFF.

This clonotype was observed many times. This chain links TRBV12-5 with TRBJ1-5, with a tentative D call TRBD1 (6 bases). Trimming cost V 0 bases and J 2 bases, with 20 bases left between them. This CDR3 is 19 amino acids long. The germline V gene encodes CDR1 LGHNT and CDR2 FRNRAP. CDR3 bases: TGTGCTAGTGGTTTGGTAACGGTAGGGGGTGGCGCCCGCAATCAGCCCCAGCATTTT. This encodes CASGLVTVGGGARNQPQHF. Complete variable domain (other parts from reference TRBV12-5 and TRBJ1-5): DARVTQTPRHKVTEMGQEVTMRCQPILGHNTVFWYRQTMMQGLELLAYFRNRAPLDDSGMPKDRFSAEMPDATLATLKIQPSEPRDSAVYFCASGLVTVGGGARNQPQHFGDGTRLSIL.

This clonotype occurred a few times. This chain connects TRBV27 to TRBJ2-7, with 7 bases matching TRBD2. The CDR3 runs 15 residues. V lost 0 bases and J lost 4; bases outside the gene matches: 6. Per germline, CDR1 MNHEY and CDR2 SMNVEV (reference sequence). In DNA, the CDR3 is TGTGCCAGCAGTTTATCGGGAGGGCGGTGGTACGAGCAGTACTTC. Protein product: CASSLSGGRWYEQYF.

This clonotype was found a few times. The V gene is TRBV12-3 or TRBV12-4, the J gene TRBJ2-1, with 7 bases lining up with TRBD2. V lost 7 bases, J lost 4 bases, and 10 bases stayed unmatched. CDR3 length: 15 residues. The CDR3 loop reads CASNSGGSGYNEQFF. The CDR3 nucleotides are TGTGCCAGCAATTCTGGCGGGAGTGGATACAATGAGCAGTTCTTC.

This clonotype was seen a few times. The rearrangement links TRBV15 to TRBJ2-3; 7 nucleotides match TRBD2. The CDR3 consists of 15 residues. Unmatched junction bases numbered 7, after V lost 5 bases and J lost 2 bases. Germline V gene lookup returns CDR1 LNHNV and CDR2 YYDKDF (reference sequence). Here the CDR3 DNA reads TGTGCCACCAGCCCCGGCGGGGGATTCACAGATACGCAGTATTTT. Translated: CATSPGGGFTDTQYF.

J is TRBJ2-7 and V is TRBV28, with 10 bases identical to TRBD1. Germline V gene sequence: CDR1 MDHEN, CDR2 SYDVKM. The CDR3 loop spans 15 amino acids. The ends lost 7 bases at V and 0 bases at J; junction bases unmatched: 6. The chain's CDR3 is CASIPGTGASYEQYF. The CDR3 DNA is TGTGCCAGCATCCCGGGGACAGGGGCCTCCTACGAGCAGTACTTC.

This chain connects TRBV5-1 to TRBJ2-1, with 10 positions matching TRBD2. CDR1 and CDR2 from the germline V gene are SGHRS and YFSETQ. CDR3 length: 18 residues. J gave up 0 bases and V 5 bases, and 11 bases lay outside the gene matches. The CDR3 loop reads CASRPASGSASSYNEQFF. The CDR3 DNA sequence: TGCGCCAGCAGACCAGCTAGCGGGAGCGCCAGCTCCTACAATGAGCAGTTCTTC.

The rearrangement uses TRBV12-3 or TRBV12-4 and TRBJ2-1; TRBD2 aligns across 10 bases. The CDR3 length is 15 residues. J was trimmed by 14 bases and V by 6 bases; bases with no gene match: 16. This CDR3 reads CASSPKVVAGGEKFF. CDR3 in DNA: TGTGCCAGCAGCCCAAAGGTGGTAGCGGGGGGAGAGAAGTTCTTC.

The genes are TRBV25-1 and TRBJ1-2; 10 positions agree with TRBD1. After removal of 3 bases from V and 4 bases from J, the junction contained 8 bases not matched to a gene. Per the germline V gene, CDR1 is MGHDK and CDR2 is SYGVNS. The CDR3 is made up of 16 amino acids. In nucleotides, the CDR3 is TGTGCCAGCAGTGAGGGGGGGACAGGGGTCTCCTATGGCTACACCTTC. Translated: CASSEGGTGVSYGYTF.

The V call is TRBV4-3, the J call TRBJ2-1; D perhaps matches TRBD2 (5 bases). V was clipped by 4 bases and J by 3 bases, with 16 bases between them. The CDR3 totals 16 residues. The germline CDR1 and CDR2 sequences are LGHNA and YSLEER. The DNA for the CDR3 is TGCGCCAGCAGCCGAGACACCCCGGGATACTACAATGAGCAGTTCTTC. This sequence encodes CASSRDTPGYYNEQFF.

The sample holds a few counts of this clonotype. The chain carries TRBV6-4 and TRBJ1-5; 7 nucleotides align to TRBD1. This CDR3 region has 16 residues. The V gene's germline CDR1 is MRHNA and CDR2 SNTAGT. The trim removed 2 bases at V and 4 bases at J, leaving 8 bases unmatched. CDR3 DNA: TGTGCCAGCAGTGACGACGACAGGGTTGAGAATCAGCCCCAGCATTTT. It yields the protein CASSDDDRVENQPQHF.

This clonotype was counted at least ten times. The chain employs TRBV5-4 and TRBJ2-1; D remains ambiguous. The CDR3 length is 14 residues. Germline loops: CDR1 SGHNT, CDR2 YYREEE (reference sequence). The germline V and J ends were trimmed by 3 bases and 6 bases, with 13 bases remaining between them. In DNA, the CDR3 is TGTGCCAGCAGCTCGGGTCTTTACGGCAATGAGCAGTTCTTC. Translation gives CASSSGLYGNEQFF.

This clonotype was detected many times. The chain recombines TRBV6-6 with TRBJ1-5; D gene unclear. This CDR3 is built from 14 residues. Germline values: CDR1 MNHNY, CDR2 SVGAGI (reference sequence). V was shortened by 2 bases and J by 2 bases, with 7 bases between the two germline ends. As DNA, the CDR3 is TGTGCCAGCAGTTACCGAGCCCGCAATCAGCCCCAGCATTTT. This translates into CASSYRARNQPQHF.

In the case of this clonotype: This sequence may be a read error, since a much larger clone differs from it by one base. The chain is built from TRBV29-1 and TRBJ2-7; TRBD1 is a possible D gene (5 bases). Trimming removed 7 bases at V and 3 bases at J, with 13 bases between. Germline CDR1 SQVTM, CDR2 ANQGSEA. The CDR3 is 12 amino acids. CDR3 DNA: TGCAGCGCTGCAGGGATTGGCTACGAGCAGTACTTC. Translating gives CSAAGIGYEQYF.

This chain joins TRBV3-1 and TRBJ2-5, with D unclear. Trimming stripped 4 bases from V and 4 bases from J, with 16 bases between. This CDR3 is 15 amino acids long. In germline, CDR1 is LGHDT, CDR2 YNNKEL (reference sequence). As DNA, the CDR3 is TGTGCCAGCAGCCCCCTATATATTACCGGAGAGACCCAGTACTTC. This gives the protein CASSPLYITGETQYF.

This clonotype was observed many times. The chain couples TRBV12-5 to TRBJ2-4; tentative D call: TRBD1 (5 bases). This CDR3 has 17 residues. Germline CDR1 is LGHNT and CDR2 is FRNRAP. V gave up 4 bases and J gave up 1 base, with 17 bases separating them. The CDR3 reads CASGSDQGSIAKNIQYF. CDR3 nucleotides: TGTGCTAGTGGTTCAGACCAGGGCTCCATCGCCAAAAACATTCAGTACTTC.

In its sample, this clonotype was seen many times. The chain recombines TRBV4-3 with TRBJ2-3; 8 positions match TRBD2. With 0 bases clipped from V and 2 bases from J, the junction kept 7 bases outside the gene matches. CDR1 LGHNA and CDR2 YSLEER come from the germline V gene. CDR3 length: 17 amino acids. In DNA, the CDR3 is TGCGCCAGCAGCCAAGATTCTAGCGGGTCTTTCACAGATACGCAGTATTTT. Its translation: CASSQDSSGSFTDTQYF.

The V gene is TRBV4-3, the J gene TRBJ2-4; no clear D. The CDR3 extends over 17 amino acids. Trimming pared 0 bases from V and 0 bases from J, leaving 12 bases between. Germline CDR1 reads LGHNA; CDR2 reads YSLEER. The CDR3 nucleotides are TGCGCCAGCAGCCAAGATTGGGTCAGCGTAGCCAAAAACATTCAGTACTTC. Its translation: CASSQDWVSVAKNIQYF.

In this sample, this clonotype turned up once. This sequence joins TRBV4-3 and TRBJ1-3; D may be TRBD1 (5 bases). Per germline, CDR1 LGHNA and CDR2 YSLEER. The CDR3 is made up of 13 amino acids. V lost 3 bases and J lost 9, with 12 bases in between. Written as DNA, the CDR3 is TGCGCCAGCAGCCAGGCCTGGGGCCCCACCATATATTTT. Amino acids: CASSQAWGPTIYF.

The chain has TRBV5-6 and TRBJ1-1; D might be TRBD1 (5 bases). The CDR3 totals 15 residues. The V gene's germline CDR1 is SGHDT and CDR2 YYEEEE. The V end lost 0 bases, the J end lost 5 bases, and 14 bases lay between the germline ends. CDR3 coding DNA: TGTGCCAGCAGCTTGGAGGGCCCGGGGGGTACTGAAGCTTTCTTT. It codes for CASSLEGPGGTEAFF.

The chain joins TRBV18 to TRBJ2-7, with D uncertain. The V end lost 0 bases, the J end lost 4 bases, and 13 bases lay between the germline ends. CDR3 size: 15 residues. CDR1 is KGHSH, CDR2 LQKENI, per germline. CDR3 DNA sequence: TGTGCCAGCTCACCACCGAGCCGCATGACTTACGAGCAGTACTTC. It translates to CASSPPSRMTYEQYF.

V and J are TRBV24-1 and TRBJ2-3; 7 bases agree with TRBD1. The CDR3 covers 16 residues. The V and J ends lost 3 bases and 6 bases, in that order; junction bases with no gene match: 11. The germline V gene encodes CDR1 KGHDR and CDR2 SFDVKD. CDR3: CATSDGTVYGGDTQYF. The CDR3 nucleotides read TGTGCCACCAGTGATGGGACAGTATACGGAGGTGATACGCAGTATTTT.

This clonotype was seen repeatedly, ten times or more. The chain couples TRBV7-6 to TRBJ2-6; the D is unclear. CDR3 size: 16 residues. The germline V and J ends were trimmed by 5 bases and 1 base, with 12 bases remaining between them. CDR1 is SGHVS and CDR2 is FNYEAQ in the germline V gene. DNA for the CDR3: TGTGCCAGCAGCCCCGAGGTAGGTTCTGGGGCCAACGTCCTGACTTTC. It codes for CASSPEVGSGANVLTF.

In its sample, this clonotype was seen a few times. This chain links TRBV14 with TRBJ2-3; D remains ambiguous. CDR1 SGHDN and CDR2 FVKESK come from the germline V gene. The CDR3 has 13 residues. Trimming removed 5 bases at V and 4 bases at J, with 10 bases between. Written as DNA, the CDR3 is TGTGCCAGCAGCACAAGGTACCCAGATACGCAGTATTTT. This translates into CASSTRYPDTQYF.

This clonotype showed up just a few times. The chain has TRBV30 and TRBJ1-2; D gene uncertain. The length of the CDR3 is 14 residues. Germline lookup yields CDR1 GTSNPN and CDR2 SVGIG (reference sequence). The ends were cut back, 0 bases at V and 2 bases at J, with 10 bases in the middle. The CDR3 here is CAWSVTRANYGYTF. In DNA form, the CDR3 reads TGTGCCTGGAGTGTAACCCGGGCGAACTATGGCTACACCTTC. The full variable domain, completed using reference TRBV30 and TRBJ1-2, is SQTIHQWPATLVQPVGSPLSLECTVEGTSNPNLYWYRQAAGRGLQLLFYSVGIGQISSEVPQNLSASRPQDRQFILSSKKLLLSDSGFYLCAWSVTRANYGYTFGSGTRLTVV.